This T cell receptor beta chain was sequenced in a study of blood T cell repertoires in COVID-19. V shed 4 bases, J shed 5 bases, and the junction held 11 bases outside the gene matches. Germline-derived CDR1 and CDR2 are LNHDA and SQIVND (reference sequence). The CDR3 covers 16 residues. TCRdb keeps only in-frame clones here, not all; method: immunoSEQ multiplex PCR. The sample lists approximately 200,000 clones; roughly four fifths were seen once. The receptor comes from a woman between 50 and 59 years old with acute or convalescent COVID-19. The source material was peripheral blood. The rearrangement joins TRBV19 to TRBJ2-7; TRBD2 aligns across 10 bases. CDR3 sequence: CASSRQREGRFHEQYF. DNA of the CDR3: TGTGCCAGTAGTAGACAGCGGGAGGGCCGTTTTCACGAGCAGTACTTC.